This T cell receptor beta chain was recovered during a study of OX40 agonist ivuxolimab in advanced cancers. The CDR3 sequence is 13 residues long. Germline V gene lookup returns CDR1 MNHNS and CDR2 SASEGT. The J segment lost 8 bases and the V segment lost 6 bases, leaving 8 bases of the junction unmatched. The data were produced by immunoSEQ multiplex PCR, yet TCRdb's version contains in-frame clones alone and is incomplete. The table shows over 75,000 clones, with about 89% occurring only once. The TCR sequence derives from an adult with an advanced solid tumor such as melanoma, head and neck, liver or kidney cancer. The sequencing here drew on CD4+ or CD8+ T cells sorted from blood, taken in a trial of the OX40 agonist ivuxolimab. The chain is built from TRBV6-1 and TRBJ2-5; 8 nucleotides match TRBD1. CDR3 sequence reads: CASSSDRGRTQYF. CDR3 sequence (DNA): TGTGCCAGCAGCTCCGACAGGGGCCGTACCCAGTACTTC.